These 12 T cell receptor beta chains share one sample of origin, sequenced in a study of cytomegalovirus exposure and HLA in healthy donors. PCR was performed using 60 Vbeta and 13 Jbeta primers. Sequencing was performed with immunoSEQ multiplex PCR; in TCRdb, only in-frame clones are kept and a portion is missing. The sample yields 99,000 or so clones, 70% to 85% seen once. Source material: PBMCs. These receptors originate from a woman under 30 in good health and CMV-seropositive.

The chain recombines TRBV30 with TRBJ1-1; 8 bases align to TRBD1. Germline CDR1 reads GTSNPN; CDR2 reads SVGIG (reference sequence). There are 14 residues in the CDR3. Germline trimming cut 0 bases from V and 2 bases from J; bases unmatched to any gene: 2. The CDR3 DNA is TGTGCCTGGAGTGTAGGACAGGGCAACACTGAAGCTTTCTTT. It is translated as CAWSVGQGNTEAFF.

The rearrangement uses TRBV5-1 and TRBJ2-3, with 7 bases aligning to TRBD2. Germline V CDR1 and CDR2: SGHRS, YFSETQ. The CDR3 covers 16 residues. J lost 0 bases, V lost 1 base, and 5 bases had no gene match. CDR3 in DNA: TGCGCCAGCAGCTTGTCCCCTAGCGGCAGCACAGATACGCAGTATTTT. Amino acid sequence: CASSLSPSGSTDTQYF. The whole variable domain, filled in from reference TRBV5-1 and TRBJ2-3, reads KAGVTQTPRYLIKTRGQQVTLSCSPISGHRSVSWYQQTPGQGLQFLFEYFSETQRNKGNFPGRFSGRQFSNSRSEMNVSTLELGDSALYLCASSLSPSGSTDTQYFGPGTRLTVL.

CDR3 in amino acids: CAISPGLAGSRTDTQYF. DNA for the CDR3: TGTGCCATCAGCCCGGGACTAGCGGGCTCTCGGACAGATACGCAGTATTTT. The chain has TRBV10-3 and TRBJ2-3, with 12 bases aligning to TRBD2. The germline V gene has CDR1 ENHRY and CDR2 SYGVKD. This CDR3 region has 17 residues. V lost 6 bases, J lost 3 bases, and 10 bases stayed unmatched.

The CDR3 loop reads CASSLGLGADTEAFF. CDR3 in DNA: TGTGCCAGCAGCCTCGGACTGGGGGCGGACACTGAAGCTTTCTTT. The chain employs TRBV5-6 and TRBJ1-1; maybe TRBD1 (6 bases). Per the germline V gene, CDR1 is SGHDT and CDR2 is YYEEEE. Between the trimmed V and J ends, which lost 4 bases and 3 bases, there was a span of 16 bases. This CDR3 region has 15 residues.

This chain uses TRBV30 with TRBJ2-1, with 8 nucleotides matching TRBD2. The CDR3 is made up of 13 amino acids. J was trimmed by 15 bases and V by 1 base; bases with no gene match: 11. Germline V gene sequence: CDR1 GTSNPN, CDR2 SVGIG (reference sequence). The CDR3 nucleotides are TGTGCCTGGAGTGATGCGATAGCGGGATCGCGGTTCTTC. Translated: CAWSDAIAGSRFF.

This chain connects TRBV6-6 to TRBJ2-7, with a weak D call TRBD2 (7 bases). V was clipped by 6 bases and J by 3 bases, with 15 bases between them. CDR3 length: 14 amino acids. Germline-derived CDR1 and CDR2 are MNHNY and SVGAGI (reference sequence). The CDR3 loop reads CASSFGGRIYEQYF. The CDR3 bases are TGTGCCAGCAGCTTCGGGGGGCGAATCTACGAGCAGTACTTC.

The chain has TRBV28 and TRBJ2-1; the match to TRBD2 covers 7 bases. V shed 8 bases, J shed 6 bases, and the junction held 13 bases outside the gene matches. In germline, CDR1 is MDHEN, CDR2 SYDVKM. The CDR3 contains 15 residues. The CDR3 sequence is CASDALGLVGNEQFF. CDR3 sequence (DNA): TGTGCCAGCGACGCCCTTGGACTAGTGGGCAATGAGCAGTTCTTC. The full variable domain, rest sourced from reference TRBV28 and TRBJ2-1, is DVKVTQSSRYLVKRTGEKVFLECVQDMDHENMFWYRQDPGLGLRLIYFSYDVKMKEKGDIPEGYSVSREKKERFSLILESASTNQTSMYLCASDALGLVGNEQFFGPGTRLTVL.

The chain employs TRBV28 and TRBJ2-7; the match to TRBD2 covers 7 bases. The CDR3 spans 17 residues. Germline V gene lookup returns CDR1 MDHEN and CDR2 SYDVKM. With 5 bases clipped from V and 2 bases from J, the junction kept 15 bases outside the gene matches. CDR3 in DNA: TGTGCCAGCAGTCCCCCGGTGGGAAGCGGGGTTACCTACGAGCAGTACTTC. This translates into CASSPPVGSGVTYEQYF. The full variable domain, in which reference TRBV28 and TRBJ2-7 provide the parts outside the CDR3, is DVKVTQSSRYLVKRTGEKVFLECVQDMDHENMFWYRQDPGLGLRLIYFSYDVKMKEKGDIPEGYSVSREKKERFSLILESASTNQTSMYLCASSPPVGSGVTYEQYFGPGTRLTVT.

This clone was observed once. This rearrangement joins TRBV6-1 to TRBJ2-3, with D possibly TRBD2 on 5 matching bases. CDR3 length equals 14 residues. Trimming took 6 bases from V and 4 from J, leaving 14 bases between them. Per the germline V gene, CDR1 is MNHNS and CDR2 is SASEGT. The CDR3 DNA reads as TGTGCCAGCAGGCCGTTGGGAGTGGCAGATACGCAGTATTTT. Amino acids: CASRPLGVADTQYF.

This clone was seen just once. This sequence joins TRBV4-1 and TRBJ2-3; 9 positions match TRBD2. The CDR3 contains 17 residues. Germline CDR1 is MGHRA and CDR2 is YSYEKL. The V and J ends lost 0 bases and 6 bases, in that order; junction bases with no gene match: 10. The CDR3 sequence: CASSQEPGREGRDTQYF. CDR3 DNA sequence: TGCGCCAGCAGCCAAGAACCCGGGCGGGAGGGGAGGGATACGCAGTATTTT.

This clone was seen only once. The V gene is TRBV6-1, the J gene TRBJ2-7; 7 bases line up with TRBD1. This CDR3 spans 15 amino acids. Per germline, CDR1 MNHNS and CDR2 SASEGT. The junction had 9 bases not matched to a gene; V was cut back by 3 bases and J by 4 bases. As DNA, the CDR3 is TGTGCCAGCAGTGAGGAGACAGGGCTTGGGTACGAGCAGTACTTC. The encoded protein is CASSEETGLGYEQYF.

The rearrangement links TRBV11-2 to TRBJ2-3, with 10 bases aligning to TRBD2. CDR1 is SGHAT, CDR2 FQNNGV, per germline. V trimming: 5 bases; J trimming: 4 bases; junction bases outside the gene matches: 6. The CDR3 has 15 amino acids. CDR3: CASSRTSGKADTQYF. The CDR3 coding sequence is TGTGCCAGCAGCCGAACTAGCGGGAAGGCAGATACGCAGTATTTT. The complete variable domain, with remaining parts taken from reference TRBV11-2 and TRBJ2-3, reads EAGVAQSPRYKIIEKRQSVAFWCNPISGHATLYWYQQILGQGPKLLIQFQNNGVVDDSQLPKDRFSAERLKGVDSTLKIQPAKLEDSAVYLCASSRTSGKADTQYFGPGTRLTVL.